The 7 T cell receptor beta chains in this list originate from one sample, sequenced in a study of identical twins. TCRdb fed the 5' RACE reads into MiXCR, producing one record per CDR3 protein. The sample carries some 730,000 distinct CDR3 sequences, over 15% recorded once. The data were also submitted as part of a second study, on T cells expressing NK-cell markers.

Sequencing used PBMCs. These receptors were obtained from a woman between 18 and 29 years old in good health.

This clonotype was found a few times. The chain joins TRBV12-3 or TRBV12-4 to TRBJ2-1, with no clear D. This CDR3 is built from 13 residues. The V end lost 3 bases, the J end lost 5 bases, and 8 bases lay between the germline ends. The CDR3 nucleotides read TGTGCCAGCAGTTTTAATTCCGACAATGAGCAGTTCTTC. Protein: CASSFNSDNEQFF.

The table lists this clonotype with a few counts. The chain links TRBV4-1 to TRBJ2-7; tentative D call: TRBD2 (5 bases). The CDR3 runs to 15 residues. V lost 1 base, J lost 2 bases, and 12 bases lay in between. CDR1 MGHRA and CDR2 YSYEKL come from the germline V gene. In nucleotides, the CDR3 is TGCGCCAGCAGCCAAGCTAAGGGAGCGGCCTACGAGCAGTACTTC. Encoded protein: CASSQAKGAAYEQYF.

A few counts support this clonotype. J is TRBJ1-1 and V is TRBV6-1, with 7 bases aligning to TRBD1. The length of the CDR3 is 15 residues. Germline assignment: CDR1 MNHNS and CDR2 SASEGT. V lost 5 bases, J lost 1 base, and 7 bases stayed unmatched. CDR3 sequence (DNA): TGTGCCAGCAGTCCCAGGGGGGAGAAGAACACTGAAGCTTTCTTT. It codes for CASSPRGEKNTEAFF.

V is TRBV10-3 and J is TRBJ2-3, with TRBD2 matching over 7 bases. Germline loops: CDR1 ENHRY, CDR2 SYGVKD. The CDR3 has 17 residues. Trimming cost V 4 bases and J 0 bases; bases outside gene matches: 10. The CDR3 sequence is CAISAILGTKSTDTQYF. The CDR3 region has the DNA TGTGCCATCAGTGCAATTCTCGGGACTAAGAGCACAGATACGCAGTATTTT.

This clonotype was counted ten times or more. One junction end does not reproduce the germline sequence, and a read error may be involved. The CDR3 loop reads CASSLVAGGDNEQFF. DNA of the CDR3: TGTGCCAGCAGCTTAGTAGCGGGAGGTGACAATGAGCAGTTCTTC. The chain couples TRBV5-1 to TRBJ2-1; 10 bases match TRBD2. The CDR3 totals 15 residues. CDR1 and CDR2 (germline): SGHRS, YFSETQ.

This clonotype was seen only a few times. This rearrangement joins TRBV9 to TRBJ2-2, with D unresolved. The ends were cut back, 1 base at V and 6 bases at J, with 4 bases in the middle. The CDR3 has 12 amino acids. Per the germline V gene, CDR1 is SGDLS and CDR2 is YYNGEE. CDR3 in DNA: TGTGCCAGCAGCGTACTGGCCGGGGAGCTGTTTTTT. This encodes CASSVLAGELFF.

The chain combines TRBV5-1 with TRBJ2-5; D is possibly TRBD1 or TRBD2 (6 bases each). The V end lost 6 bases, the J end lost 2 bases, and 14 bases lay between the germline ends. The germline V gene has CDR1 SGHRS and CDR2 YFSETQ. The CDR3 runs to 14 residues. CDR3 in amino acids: CASTTGTVQETQYF. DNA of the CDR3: TGCGCCAGCACCACAGGGACTGTACAAGAGACCCAGTACTTC.